This entry features one TCR beta chain sequence. The antigen remains unidentified. This same CDR3 is encoded by further DNA sequences in the sample. Cycle 7 day 1, cycle 4 day 1, and baseline were the timepoints at which blood was sampled. Germline CDR1 and CDR2: SGHNT and YENEEA. The CDR3 length is 14 residues. The V segment lost 6 bases and the J segment 15 bases; nucleotides outside the gene matches: 10. These data are taken from a study of OX40 agonist ivuxolimab in advanced cancers. Overall study context: Ivuxolimab, an antibody that agonizes OX40 (CD134), was administered to the patients. General study findings and limits: There were also nonresponders showing low normalized T-cell clonal expansion. Dosing at 0.1 to 3.0 mg/kg was accompanied by clonal expansion of CD4+ and CD8+ blood T cells by week 6.

Produced via immunoSEQ multiplex PCR; TCRdb's table is partial and in-frame only. Of under 85,000 clones listed, around four fifths are singletons. This sequence was found in an adult with an advanced solid tumor such as melanoma, head and neck, liver or kidney cancer. Sequenced here: CD4+ or CD8+ T cells sorted from blood, sampled in a trial of the OX40 agonist ivuxolimab. The rearrangement joins TRBV11-3 to TRBJ2-1; 14 bases line up with TRBD2. The CDR3 loop reads CASSLGLAGVGRFF. The CDR3 nucleotides read TGTGCCAGCAGTCTGGGACTAGCGGGAGTTGGGAGGTTCTTC.